This TCR beta chain was documented in a study of somatic mutations in cytotoxic T cells in rheumatoid arthritis (dated by TCRdb to about 2017). Turning to the overall study: Peripheral blood (approximately 32 ml EDTA) was collected from patients immediately after diagnosis and before any treatment began. Some V beta antibody-stained T-cell populations were flow-sorted on a FACSAria II or Sony SH800 at nearly 100% purity, and sorted V beta1+ cells also underwent TCRB sequencing. In newly diagnosed rheumatoid arthritis without treatment, the study examined if expanded CD8+ T-cell clones harbor somatic mutations, relying on TCRB deep sequencing to characterize clonality. A total of some 62 rheumatoid arthritis patients and 15 to 20 healthy controls underwent TCRB deep sequencing. The median ages of the patient and control groups were essentially identical. The study at large found these results: In about an eighth of the 65 patients, more than 20% of CD8+ cells belonged to the largest CD8+ clone, while several identical CD8+ TCRB sequences were shared between blood and synovial fluid. The slight underrepresentation of TRBV07 in patients was not corrected for multiple comparisons. CD8+ clonality increased with age in patients (Spearman r ~ 0.47) but not in healthy controls. Rheumatoid arthritis patients and age-matched healthy controls did not significantly differ in CD8+ T-cell clonality. It was unknown which antigens the expanded CD8+ clones targeted, and their absence from virus-specific databases did not exclude viral specificity.

Genomic DNA underwent TCRB CDR3 sequencing using the immunoSEQ assay. The study's own analysis went as follows. Only a few patient CD8+ clones larger than 1% matched published virus-specific TCRB sequences when compared against them. The analyses included only productive TCRB rearrangements. Clonality was expressed as a Shannon entropy-based productive clonality index, with each clone defined by a unique TCRB CDR3 sequence. Repertoire overlap between two samples was calculated from the template counts of each clone relative to total templates per sample. Flow cytometry-measured V-gene usage correlated with V-gene usage from TCRB sequencing, with a Spearman r of about 0.56. Here the immuneACCESS table is served through TCRdb, limited to in-frame sequences with V and J called. Missing clones are a known gap in these copies; in checked studies unresolved V genes cover under half, and the rest lacks a known reason. For V, J and clone size, that table is used; D and trimming come from the DNA. In all, the sample holds 10,000 to 15,000 clones, and 78% of those were seen once. Under 25% of the sample lies in the top ten.

Positive magnetic bead selection on an AutoMACS was used to isolate CD4+ and CD8+ cells, with flow cytometry used to check purity. After a first flow cytometry screen using a TCR V beta antibody panel, clonal expansions were characterized through TCRB deep sequencing of sorted CD8+ fractions. Peripheral blood mononuclear cells were obtained using density gradient separation with Ficoll-Paque PLUS. Using Nucleospin Tissue or Tissue XS kits, DNA was extracted from CD4-enriched, CD8-enriched or PBMC samples, with quantification by a Qubit 2.0 fluorometer. Points on this clone: Its antigen remains unidentified. No qualities accompany the bases; no much larger clone lies one base away.

From the germline V gene, CDR1 is MNHEY and CDR2 is SVGAGI. Including cysteine and phenylalanine, the CDR3 has 13 amino acids. The CDR3 DNA has 39 bases and is translated from base 1. Relative to germline, V is 6 bases shorter and J is 7 bases shorter, with 15 bases between their ends. Sequenced: CD8+ T cells sorted from blood. The chain is encoded by TRBV6-5 joined to TRBJ1-2; no confident D gene assignment can be made. This clonotype was obtained from an adult with rheumatoid arthritis. The CDR3 is CASRSGSRGGYTF. The nucleotide sequence is TGTGCCAGCAGATCCGGCTCCCGGGGTGGCTACACCTTC.